One sample yielded the 20 T cell receptor beta chains listed below, sequenced in a study of cytomegalovirus exposure and HLA in healthy donors. The PCR had 60 Vbeta and 13 Jbeta primers. Profiled with immunoSEQ multiplex PCR; TCRdb holds only in-frame clones, not every one. The sample yields 100,000 to 150,000 clones, approximately 81% seen once. Sequencing was done on a sample of PBMCs. These TCRs come from a man in his late teens or twenties in good health and CMV-seropositive.

The V gene is TRBV2, the J gene TRBJ2-7, with 14 bases fitting TRBD2. CDR3 length: 16 residues. Germline trimming cut 1 base from V and 6 bases from J; bases unmatched to any gene: 5. Germline-derived CDR1 and CDR2 are SNHLY and FYNNEI. The CDR3 sequence: CASSEGLAGGPGEQYF. The CDR3 coding sequence is TGTGCCAGCAGTGAAGGACTAGCGGGAGGGCCGGGCGAGCAGTACTTC.

J is TRBJ2-7 and V is TRBV9; 7 bases fit TRBD1. The junction had 4 bases not matched to a gene; V was cut back by 3 bases and J by 4 bases. The CDR3 length is 13 residues. Germline V gene data show CDR1 as SGDLS and CDR2 as YYNGEE. The CDR3 DNA follows: TGTGCCAGCAGCGCACCAGGGGGTTACGAGCAGTACTTC. This gives the protein CASSAPGGYEQYF. Using reference TRBV9 and TRBJ2-7 for the parts outside the CDR3, the full variable domain is DSGVTQTPKHLITATGQRVTLRCSPRSGDLSVYWYQQSLDQGLQFLIQYYNGEERAKGNILERFSAQQFPDLHSELNLSSLELGDSALYFCASSAPGGYEQYFGPGTRLTVT.

This chain joins TRBV4-2 and TRBJ1-4; D gene ambiguous. CDR3 length equals 14 residues. V shed 4 bases and J shed 7 bases, with 13 bases lying between them. Germline V gene sequence: CDR1 LGHNA, CDR2 YNFKEQ. In nucleotides, the CDR3 is TGTGCCAGCAGCCCAGAGTCGGGAAGTGAAAAACTGTTTTTT. Its translation is CASSPESGSEKLFF.

This clone is a singleton in its sample. The chain combines TRBV10-3 with TRBJ1-6; a weak D match, TRBD1 (5 bases). This CDR3 contains 14 residues. The V gene lost 6 bases and the J gene lost 7 bases, with 13 bases spanning the gap. CDR1 and CDR2 from the germline V gene are ENHRY and SYGVKD. The CDR3, as DNA: TGTGCCATCAGGGCCGACAGCTCAAATTCACCCCTCCACTTT. It codes for CAIRADSSNSPLHF.

This sequence joins TRBV5-6 and TRBJ2-7; possible D gene TRBD2, 5 bases. V dropped 1 base and J dropped 1 base, with 15 bases sitting between them. Germline values: CDR1 SGHDT, CDR2 YYEEEE. This CDR3 comprises 16 residues. Here the CDR3 reads CASSLRDRGPSYEQYF. Here the CDR3 DNA reads TGTGCCAGCAGCTTGAGGGATCGCGGGCCTTCCTACGAGCAGTACTTC.

The rearrangement joins TRBV7-8 to TRBJ2-7, with D possibly TRBD2 on 7 matching bases. In germline, CDR1 is SGHVS, CDR2 FQNEAQ. CDR3 length equals 13 residues. Between the trimmed V and J ends, which lost 3 bases and 4 bases, there was a span of 10 bases. The CDR3 loop is CASSLRGGYEQYF. CDR3 bases: TGTGCCAGCAGCTTGAGGGGGGGATACGAGCAGTACTTC.

In DNA, the CDR3 is TGTGCCAGTACCAAGACTAGCGGGGAAACAGATACGCAGTATTTT. Amino acids: CASTKTSGETDTQYF. The chain recombines TRBV19 with TRBJ2-3; 11 bases match TRBD2. The ends lost 7 bases at V and 3 bases at J; junction bases unmatched: 6. This CDR3 region has 15 residues. Germline CDR1 LNHDA, CDR2 SQIVND (reference sequence).

V usage is TRBV6-1 and J usage is TRBJ2-3, with 9 bases lining up with TRBD2. Trimming at V came to 1 base and at J to 1 base, leaving 0 bases not matched to a gene. CDR3 size: 15 residues. CDR1 MNHNS and CDR2 SASEGT come from the germline V gene. CDR3 residues: CASSEERGGTDTQYF. CDR3 nucleotides: TGTGCCAGCAGTGAAGAGCGGGGGGGCACAGATACGCAGTATTTT.

The gene calls are TRBV19 and TRBJ1-1, with D unclear. CDR1 is LNHDA, CDR2 SQIVND, per germline (reference sequence). V gave up 6 bases and J gave up 1 base, with 9 bases separating them. This CDR3 contains 13 residues. CDR3 region: CASSQGANTEAFF. The CDR3 DNA follows: TGTGCCAGTAGCCAAGGAGCGAACACTGAAGCTTTCTTT.

The chain is built from TRBV18 and TRBJ1-1; 8 bases match TRBD1. CDR3 length: 15 amino acids. Trimming at V came to 1 base and at J to 0 bases, leaving 1 base not matched to a gene. Germline lookup yields CDR1 KGHSH and CDR2 LQKENI. The chain's CDR3 is CASSPQTGVNTEAFF. The DNA of the CDR3 is TGTGCCAGCTCACCACAGACAGGGGTGAACACTGAAGCTTTCTTT.

The rearrangement joins TRBV5-5 to TRBJ2-7; perhaps TRBD1 as D (5 bases). There are 15 residues in the CDR3. Germline assignment: CDR1 SGHKS and CDR2 YYEKEE (reference sequence). Trimming removed 4 bases from V and 5 bases from J, with 19 bases in between. CDR3 DNA sequence: TGTGCCAGCAGCCCCACTTTAGGGGTGGGGAACGAGCAGTACTTC. Protein: CASSPTLGVGNEQYF.

V gene TRBV5-6 combines with J gene TRBJ2-5; unclear D gene. The CDR3 totals 13 residues. V lost 0 bases and J lost 1, with 4 bases in between. CDR1 and CDR2 from the germline V gene are SGHDT and YYEEEE. Here the CDR3 DNA reads TGTGCCAGCAGCTTGGTTATCCAAGAGACCCAGTACTTC. Its protein product is CASSLVIQETQYF.

The chain links TRBV4-3 to TRBJ2-2; a weak D match, TRBD2 (6 bases). Per the germline V gene, CDR1 is LGHNA and CDR2 is YSLEER. V lost 2 bases and J 0 bases, leaving 7 bases between the germline ends. The CDR3 loop spans 15 amino acids. Here the CDR3 reads CASSQSGSNTGELFF. For the CDR3, the DNA is TGCGCCAGCAGCCAAAGCGGGTCGAACACCGGGGAGCTGTTTTTT.

V and J are TRBV5-5 and TRBJ2-7; 10 bases match TRBD2. Trimming removed 0 bases from V and 3 bases from J; junction bases left unmatched: 3. Germline values: CDR1 SGHKS, CDR2 YYEKEE (reference sequence). This CDR3 is 15 amino acids long. CDR3 sequence (DNA): TGTGCCAGCAGCTTGGCGGCTAGCGGGAGCTACGAGCAGTACTTC. Translation gives CASSLAASGSYEQYF. Full variable domain (rest looked up from reference TRBV5-5 and TRBJ2-7): DAGVTQSPTHLIKTRGQQVTLRCSPISGHKSVSWYQQVLGQGPQFIFQYYEKEERGRGNFPDRFSARQFPNYSSELNVNALLLGDSALYLCASSLAASGSYEQYFGPGTRLTVT.

This chain links TRBV11-2 with TRBJ2-3; no firm D call. The V and J ends lost 1 base and 2 bases respectively, with 10 bases between them. CDR1 SGHAT and CDR2 FQNNGV come from the germline V gene. This CDR3 has 15 amino acids. This CDR3 reads CASSLVGRLTDTQYF. The CDR3 nucleotides are TGTGCCAGCAGCTTAGTCGGCAGGCTCACAGATACGCAGTATTTT.

This chain connects TRBV11-3 to TRBJ2-2, with 8 bases aligning to TRBD1. The J segment lost 1 base and the V segment lost 1 base, leaving 8 bases of the junction unmatched. CDR3 size: 18 residues. Germline V gene data show CDR1 as SGHNT and CDR2 as YENEEA. In nucleotides, the CDR3 is TGTGCCAGCAGCTTAGCCCTGACAGGGGCTTTGAACACCGGGGAGCTGTTTTTT. It codes for CASSLALTGALNTGELFF.

This clone was observed once. The chain uses TRBV7-2 and TRBJ2-5, with TRBD2 matching over 8 bases. This CDR3 region has 17 residues. From germline, CDR1 is SGHTA and CDR2 FQGNSA. V was pared by 1 base and J by 1 base, with 8 bases of the junction left unmatched. The CDR3 loop reads CASSLGLSGTSQETQYF. DNA for the CDR3: TGTGCCAGCAGCTTAGGACTTAGCGGGACCTCCCAAGAGACCCAGTACTTC.

The chain couples TRBV10-3 to TRBJ2-2; TRBD1 agrees at 8 bases. Trimming cost V 7 bases and J 7 bases; bases outside gene matches: 8. The germline V gene encodes CDR1 ENHRY and CDR2 SYGVKD. CDR3 size: 14 residues. CDR3 region: CAITATGDNGELFF. CDR3 nucleotides: TGTGCCATCACTGCGACAGGGGATAACGGGGAGCTGTTTTTT.

The chain joins TRBV19 to TRBJ1-2; 8 bases match TRBD1. The CDR3 is 14 residues long. J lost 4 bases, V lost 5 bases, and 6 bases had no gene match. Germline CDR1 reads LNHDA; CDR2 reads SQIVND (reference sequence). CDR3 sequence: CASSPTTGVYGYTF. As DNA, the CDR3 is TGTGCCAGTAGTCCAACGACAGGGGTCTATGGCTACACCTTC. Looking up the rest from reference TRBV19 and TRBJ1-2 gives the full variable domain: DGGITQSPKYLFRKEGQNVTLSCEQNLNHDAMYWYRQDPGQGLRLIYYSQIVNDFQKGDIAEGYSVSREKKESFPLTVTSAQKNPTAFYLCASSPTTGVYGYTFGSGTRLTVV.

In the case of this clone: One junction end does not reproduce the germline sequence, and a read error may be involved. The chain uses TRBV6-5 and TRBJ2-3; TRBD1 matches 8 bases. CDR3 length: 15 residues. Germline V lookup: CDR1 MNHEY, CDR2 SVGAGI. The CDR3 spells CVSSMGTGNTDTQYF. The CDR3 DNA is TGTGTCAGCAGTATGGGGACAGGAAACACAGATACGCAGTATTTT.